This T cell receptor beta chain was recovered during a study of blood T cell repertoires in COVID-19. Study background: Sources were T cells, B-cell-depleted T cells, or PBMCs; the material itself was cDNA or gDNA.

The germline V gene encodes CDR1 MRHNA and CDR2 SNTAGT. This CDR3 has 14 residues. V gave up 5 bases and J gave up 2 bases; unmatched junction bases: 4. Original handling: Estimated nucleated cell counts came from reference gene primer amplification. Clones were read by immunoSEQ multiplex PCR, and TCRdb kept only the in-frame ones, dropping some. V and J calls and clone size are copied from that table; D and trimming were computed from the DNA. The sample includes around 400,000 clones, about 89% seen only once; the top ten take around 1.2%. This chain uses TRBV6-4 with TRBJ2-3; the match to TRBD1 covers 7 bases. The clonotype originates from a man aged 35-49 years with acute or convalescent COVID-19. The sample taken for sequencing was peripheral blood. The CDR3 sequence: CASSSGQDTDTQYF. Written as DNA, the CDR3 is TGTGCCAGCAGTTCTGGACAGGACACAGATACGCAGTATTTT.